This entry describes one T cell receptor beta chain. Measured with immunoSEQ multiplex PCR; TCRdb has only the in-frame clones, and not every one. Seen here are thousands of clones, 78% observed once, and the top ten hold roughly 6.7%. This record comes from a study of PD-1 blockade in mismatch repair-deficient tumors. Study background: Patients had around 12 mismatch repair-deficient cancer types, all previously treated and progressing.

The sample's time point: archival surgical resection tumor tissue. TCRs were sequenced from a few patients responding to pembrolizumab. Archival surgical resections supplied tumor tissue from the three responding patients. The sample here was primary tumor tissue, taken from a patient treated with pembrolizumab. This sequence was found in an adult with mismatch repair-deficient cancer.

The CDR3, as DNA: TGTGCCAGCAGCTTAGTCGGCTCTGGGGCCAACGTCCTGACTTTC. Translated: CASSLVGSGANVLTF. The V and J genes are TRBV7-3 and TRBJ2-6; D remains ambiguous. Germline V gives CDR1 SGHTA, CDR2 FQGTGA. V dropped 2 bases and J dropped 0 bases, with 5 bases sitting between them. The length of the CDR3 is 15 residues.